The rows below give T cell receptor beta chains drawn from one sample of a study of T cell repertoires in cytomegalovirus infection. TCRdb reprocessed the reads via MiXCR and lists one record per CDR3 protein. The profile covers 300,000 to 400,000 distinct CDR3 sequences, with 25% to 30% appearing a single time and about 20% taken by the ten largest. No cognate antigen is known for these TCRs. The source material was cultured PBMCs, sampled from culture after CMV antigen stimulation. The receptors here all came from a human donor in good health (CMV status not recorded). Some clones in this sample may be carry-over from other donors' samples. Each CDR3 is given with its conserved first and last residue. A D gene is named only where the DNA matches it firmly. Clone size, where shown, is once, few, many, or a class for clones that have expanded.

size	D	V	J	CDR3	DNA
few	TRBD1	TRBV7-6	TRBJ1-2	CASSLGGTAFYGYTF	TGTGCCAGCAGCTTAGGTGGGACAGCGTTCTATGGCTACACCTTC
-	-	TRBV20-1	TRBJ1-1	CSAKPGPMNTEAFF	TGCAGTGCTAAACCGGGACCGATGAACACTGAAGCTTTCTTT
-	TRBD2	TRBV5-4	TRBJ2-1	CASSPGGTSGRNEQFF	TGTGCCAGCAGCCCCGGAGGGACTAGCGGGAGGAATGAGCAGTTCTTC
-	TRBD1	TRBV7-6	TRBJ1-3	CASSPRQGRSGNTIYF	TGTGCCAGCAGCCCTCGACAGGGGCGCTCTGGAAACACCATATATTTT
-	TRBD1	TRBV7-8	TRBJ1-2	CASSSYRGKRDGYTF	TGTGCCAGCAGCTCATACAGGGGGAAAAGGGATGGCTACACCTTC
-	-	TRBV28	TRBJ1-6	CASIGGGNSPLHF	TGTGCCAGCATTGGGGGGGGGAATTCACCCCTCCACTTT
few	-	TRBV6-6	TRBJ1-2	CASSSPRGPPYGYTF	TGTGCCAGCAGTTCTCCCAGGGGACCTCCCTATGGCTACACCTTC
-	TRBD1	TRBV27	TRBJ1-1	CASSLWTGGQKVTNTEAFF	TGTGCCAGCAGTTTGTGGACAGGGGGCCAGAAGGTGACGAACACTGAAGCTTTCTTT
many	-	TRBV7-2	TRBJ1-1	CASSPDGLVTEAFF	TGTGCCAGCAGCCCGGACGGTTTGGTCACTGAAGCTTTCTTT
-	TRBD1	TRBV20-1	TRBJ2-7	CSAAGQGPYEQYF	TGCAGTGCCGCGGGACAGGGCCCCTACGAGCAGTACTTC
few	TRBD1	TRBV7-4	TRBJ1-6	CASSFGTGGSSYNSPLHF	TGTGCCAGCAGCTTCGGGACAGGGGGCAGCTCCTATAATTCACCCCTCCACTTT
-	TRBD2	TRBV12-5	TRBJ2-3	CASGTSGGYTQYF	TGTGCTAGCGGGACTAGCGGGGGGTATACGCAGTATTTT
-	-	TRBV6-1	TRBJ2-7	CASRVSRFYEQYF	TGTGCCAGCAGAGTCAGCCGGTTCTACGAGCAGTACTTC
-	-	TRBV27	TRBJ1-5	CASSLGLGLHSNQPQHF	TGTGCCAGCAGTTTAGGGTTGGGACTACATAGCAATCAGCCCCAGCATTTT
many	-	TRBV27	TRBJ2-2	CASSNPRKSGIGELFF	TGTGCCAGCAGTAACCCGCGAAAGTCCGGTATAGGGGAGCTGTTTTTT
few	-	TRBV7-3	TRBJ2-3	CASSSHPSESDTQYF	TGTGCCAGCAGCTCTCACCCTAGCGAGTCAGATACGCAGTATTTT
few	-	TRBV7-9	TRBJ1-1	CASSLQGGTNTEAFF	TGTGCCAGCAGCTTACAGGGCGGCACTAACACTGAAGCTTTCTTT
once	-	TRBV6-6	TRBJ1-2	CASLWRGGGGYTF	TGTGCTAGCCTCTGGAGGGGAGGAGGTGGCTACACCTTC
few	TRBD2	TRBV29-1	TRBJ2-1	CSVSWTSGSSGEQFF	TGCAGCGTTTCGTGGACTAGCGGGAGTAGTGGCGAGCAGTTCTTC
few	TRBD2	TRBV20-1	TRBJ2-3	CSARLAGNTDTQYF	TGCAGTGCTAGACTAGCGGGGAACACAGATACGCAGTATTTT
-	-	TRBV3-1	TRBJ1-2	CASRASVSNYGYTF	TGTGCCAGCAGAGCTTCCGTGTCTAACTATGGCTACACCTTC
-	-	TRBV7-2	TRBJ2-7	CASSLGGRTLYEQYF	TGTGCCAGCAGCTTAGGTGGCAGAACTCTCTACGAGCAGTACTTC
-	-	TRBV20-1	TRBJ2-5	CSARDPGLWETQYF	TGCAGTGCTAGAGATCCGGGTCTTTGGGAGACCCAGTACTTC
-	TRBD2	TRBV6-5	TRBJ2-1	CASSSFRRGGYNEQFF	TGTGCCAGCAGTTCTTTTCGGCGGGGGGGATACAATGAGCAGTTCTTC
few	-	TRBV19	TRBJ2-1	CASSIAGRHNEQFF	TGTGCCAGTAGTATAGCGGGGAGGCACAATGAGCAGTTCTTC
-	-	TRBV29-1	TRBJ1-1	CSVVGRTNTEAFF	TGCAGCGTTGTTGGACGGACGAACACTGAAGCTTTCTTT
-	-	TRBV20-1	TRBJ1-5	CSASLNVLSNQPQHF	TGCAGTGCTAGCCTGAATGTCCTTAGCAATCAGCCCCAGCATTTT
few	-	TRBV7-9	TRBJ1-5	CASSLGHDSNQPQHF	TGTGCCAGCAGCCTGGGACACGATAGCAATCAGCCCCAGCATTTT
few	-	TRBV12-5	TRBJ2-1	CASGHIRGFNEQFF	TGTGCTAGTGGTCACATTCGGGGATTCAATGAGCAGTTCTTC
-	TRBD1	TRBV6-6	TRBJ1-1	CASSSIATGTNTEAFF	TGTGCCAGCAGTTCCATCGCGACAGGGACGAACACTGAAGCTTTCTTT
many	-	TRBV7-6	TRBJ2-7	CASSARAPLGTASSYEQYF	TGTGCCAGCAGCGCTAGGGCCCCCTTGGGAACGGCTAGCTCCTACGAGCAGTACTTC
-	TRBD1	TRBV27	TRBJ2-7	CASSLSGGWYEQYF	TGTGCCAGCAGTTTGTCAGGGGGCTGGTACGAGCAGTACTTC
few	-	TRBV7-9	TRBJ1-2	CASSSNKHREVVYGYTF	TGTGCCAGCAGCTCCAATAAACACAGGGAGGTAGTGTATGGCTACACCTTC
-	-	TRBV6-1	TRBJ1-3	CASSGTAIVNTIYF	TGTGCCAGCAGCGGGACCGCTATTGTCAACACCATATATTTT
-	-	TRBV28	TRBJ2-3	CASSPLGDSRDTQYF	TGTGCCAGCAGTCCTCTGGGGGATTCTAGGGATACGCAGTATTTT
-	-	TRBV24-1	TRBJ2-7	CATSDSRTQQYF	TGTGCCACCAGTGATTCGAGGACGCAGCAGTACTTC
medium-sized	TRBD2	TRBV11-3	TRBJ2-3	CASSSLAGGSDTQYF	TGTGCCAGCAGCTCTCTAGCGGGAGGATCTGATACGCAGTATTTT
-	TRBD1	TRBV28	TRBJ1-5	CASSPGGQDYQPQHF	TGTGCCAGCAGTCCCGGGGGACAGGATTATCAGCCCCAGCATTTT
-	-	TRBV11-2	TRBJ2-2	CASSPTRTSNTGELFF	TGTGCCAGCAGCCCAACCCGGACATCGAACACCGGGGAGCTGTTTTTT
many	TRBD1	TRBV7-8	TRBJ1-6	CASRTGRSSPLHF	TGTGCCAGCCGGACAGGGAGGAGTTCACCCCTCCACTTT
few	TRBD1	TRBV19	TRBJ1-2	CASSSDRGSYGYTF	TGTGCCAGTAGTTCTGACAGGGGTAGCTATGGCTACACCTTC
-	-	TRBV19	TRBJ2-2	CASSSAANTGELFF	TGTGCCAGTAGTTCTGCAGCTAACACCGGGGAGCTGTTTTTT